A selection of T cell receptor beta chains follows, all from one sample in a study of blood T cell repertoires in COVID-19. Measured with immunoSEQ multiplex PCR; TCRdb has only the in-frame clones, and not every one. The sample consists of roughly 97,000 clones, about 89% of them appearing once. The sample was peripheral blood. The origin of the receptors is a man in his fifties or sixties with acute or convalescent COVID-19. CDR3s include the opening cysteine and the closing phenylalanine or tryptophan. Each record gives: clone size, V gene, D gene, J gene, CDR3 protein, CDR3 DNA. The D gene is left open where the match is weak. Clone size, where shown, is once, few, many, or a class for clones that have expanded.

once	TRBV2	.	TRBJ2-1	CASSMEGAGEQFF	TGTGCCAGCAGTATGGAGGGGGCAGGGGAGCAGTTCTTC
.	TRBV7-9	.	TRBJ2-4	CASSWTEAKNIQYF	TGTGCCAGCAGTTGGACTGAAGCCAAAAACATTCAGTACTTC
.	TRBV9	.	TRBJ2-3	CASSGEGRSTDTQYF	TGTGCCAGCAGCGGAGAGGGTCGGAGCACAGATACGCAGTATTTT
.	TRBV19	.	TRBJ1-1	CASRSGWNSEAFF	TGTGCCAGTAGATCAGGGTGGAACAGTGAAGCTTTCTTT
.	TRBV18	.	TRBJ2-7	CASSGRGLYEQYF	TGTGCCAGCTCAGGCAGGGGCCTCTACGAGCAGTACTTC
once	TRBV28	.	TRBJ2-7	CASSLLAGSSSYEQYF	TGTGCCAGCAGTTTGCTTGCGGGTTCGAGCTCCTACGAGCAGTACTTC
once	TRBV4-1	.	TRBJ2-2	CASSQDERELGELFF	TGCGCCAGCAGCCAAGATGAACGGGAGCTCGGGGAGCTGTTTTTT
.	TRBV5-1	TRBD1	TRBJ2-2	CASASWDRGTGELFF	TGCGCCAGCGCCTCGTGGGACAGGGGGACCGGGGAGCTGTTTTTT
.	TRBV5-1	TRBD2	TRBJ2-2	CASSHPPDRPGTSGPNTGELFF	TGCGCCAGCAGCCACCCCCCGGACAGACCCGGGACTAGCGGTCCGAACACCGGGGAGCTGTTTTTT
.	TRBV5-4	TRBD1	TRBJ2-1	CASSLSGTGSTEQFF	TGTGCCAGCAGCTTATCCGGGACAGGGTCCACTGAGCAGTTCTTC
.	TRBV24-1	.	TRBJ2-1	CATSPSGGGAYNEQFF	TGTGCCACCAGTCCCTCCGGGGGAGGCGCCTACAATGAGCAGTTCTTC
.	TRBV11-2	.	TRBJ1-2	CASSLLSSYGYTF	TGTGCCAGCAGCTTATTGTCCAGCTATGGCTACACCTTC
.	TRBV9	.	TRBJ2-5	CASSRVGAETQYF	TGTGCCAGCAGCCGAGTAGGGGCGGAGACCCAGTACTTC
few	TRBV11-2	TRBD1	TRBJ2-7	CASSLGSGGPYEQYF	TGTGCCAGCAGCTTAGGTTCAGGGGGCCCCTACGAGCAGTACTTC
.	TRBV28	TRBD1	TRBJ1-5	CASQRTGASNQPQHF	TGTGCCAGCCAGAGGACAGGAGCTAGCAATCAGCCCCAGCATTTT
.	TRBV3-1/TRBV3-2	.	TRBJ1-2	CASSQGGRENGYTF	TGTGCCAGCAGCCAGGGGGGGCGCGAGAATGGCTACACCTTC
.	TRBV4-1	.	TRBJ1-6	CASSQVGLSSYNSPLHF	TGCGCCAGCAGCCAAGTCGGACTGAGCTCCTATAATTCACCCCTCCACTTT
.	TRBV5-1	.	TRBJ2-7	CASSDSTDFYEQYF	TGCGCCAGCAGCGATTCGACAGATTTCTACGAGCAGTACTTC
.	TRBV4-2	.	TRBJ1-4	CASSQDRSGGSEKLFF	TGTGCCAGCAGCCAAGATAGGTCGGGAGGAAGTGAAAAACTGTTTTTT
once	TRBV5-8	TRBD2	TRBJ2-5	CASSLGLAGYQYF	TGTGCCAGCAGCTTGGGACTAGCGGGGTACCAGTACTTC
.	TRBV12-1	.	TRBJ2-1	CASRTALANQRIEQFF	TGTGCCAGCAGGACGGCACTAGCGAATCAAAGGATTGAGCAGTTCTTC
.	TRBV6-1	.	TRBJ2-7	CASSDSGTFSYEQYF	TGTGCCAGCAGTGATTCCGGGACTTTCTCCTACGAGCAGTACTTC
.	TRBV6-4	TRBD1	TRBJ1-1	CASSPTGVITEAFF	TGTGCCAGCAGTCCGACAGGGGTGATCACTGAAGCTTTCTTT
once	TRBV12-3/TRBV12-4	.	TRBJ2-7	CASRSLDSYEQYF	TGTGCCAGCAGGTCACTCGACTCCTACGAGCAGTACTTC
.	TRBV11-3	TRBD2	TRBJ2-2	CASSLGFGLAGVDGELFF	TGTGCCAGCAGCTTAGGGTTCGGACTAGCGGGAGTAGACGGGGAGCTGTTTTTT
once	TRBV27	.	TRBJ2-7	CASSPYLPLKTGIFDEQYF	TGTGCCAGCAGTCCATATCTCCCCCTTAAGACAGGAATTTTCGACGAGCAGTACTTC
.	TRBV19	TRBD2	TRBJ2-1	CASSKTPGLVLLNEQFF	TGTGCCAGTAGCAAAACCCCGGGACTAGTACTTTTAAATGAGCAGTTCTTC
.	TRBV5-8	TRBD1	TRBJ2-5	CASSLGQGMETQYF	TGTGCCAGCAGCTTGGGACAGGGAATGGAGACCCAGTACTTC
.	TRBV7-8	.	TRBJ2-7	CASSSTVEQYF	TGTGCCAGCAGCAGTACAGTCGAGCAGTACTTC
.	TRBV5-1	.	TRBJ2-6	CASSLAWTSSGANVLTF	TGCGCCAGCAGCTTGGCCTGGACAAGCTCTGGGGCCAACGTCCTGACTTTC
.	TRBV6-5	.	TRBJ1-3	CASRQRNTIYF	TGTGCCAGCAGACAGAGAAACACCATATATTTT
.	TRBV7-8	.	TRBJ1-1	CASNLGAQRGEAFF	TGTGCCAGCAATCTTGGTGCCCAGCGCGGTGAAGCTTTCTTT
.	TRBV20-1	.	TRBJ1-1	CSASKGQGGTEAFF	TGCAGTGCTAGTAAAGGACAAGGTGGCACTGAAGCTTTCTTT
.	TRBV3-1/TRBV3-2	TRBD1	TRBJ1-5	CASSQEVGTGHYSNQPQHF	TGTGCCAGCAGCCAAGAGGTCGGGACAGGGCACTATAGCAATCAGCCCCAGCATTTT
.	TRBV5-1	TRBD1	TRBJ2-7	CASSLTPRQGKGEQYF	TGCGCCAGCAGCTTGACGCCCAGACAGGGAAAAGGCGAGCAGTACTTC
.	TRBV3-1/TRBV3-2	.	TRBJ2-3	CASSRGGTGTDTQYF	TGTGCCAGCAGCAGGGGGGGTACGGGCACAGATACGCAGTATTTT
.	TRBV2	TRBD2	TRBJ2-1	CASSLSSGRANEQFF	TGTGCCAGCAGCCTTTCTAGCGGGAGGGCCAATGAGCAGTTCTTC
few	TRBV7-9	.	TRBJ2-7	CASSLTGDFSYEQYF	TGTGCCAGCAGCTTAACGGGAGATTTCTCCTACGAGCAGTACTTC
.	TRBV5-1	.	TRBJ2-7	CASSFVRGTGEQYF	TGCGCCAGCAGCTTCGTCAGGGGGACTGGCGAGCAGTACTTC
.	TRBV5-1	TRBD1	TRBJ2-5	CASSLAGGYQETQYF	TGCGCCAGCAGCTTAGCAGGGGGTTACCAAGAGACCCAGTACTTC
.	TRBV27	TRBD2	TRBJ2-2	CASSWTSGRNAGELFF	TGTGCCAGCAGTTGGACTAGCGGGAGGAATGCCGGGGAGCTGTTTTTT
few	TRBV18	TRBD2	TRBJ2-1	CASSQLAGVSNEQFF	TGTGCCAGCTCACAACTAGCGGGAGTTAGCAATGAGCAGTTCTTC
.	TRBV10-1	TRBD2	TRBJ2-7	CASSEIGTSSVTEQYF	TGCGCCAGCAGTGAGATAGGGACTAGCTCGGTAACCGAGCAGTACTTC
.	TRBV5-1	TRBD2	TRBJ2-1	CASSLTGLAGVFSYNEQFF	TGCGCCAGCAGCTTGACGGGACTAGCGGGAGTATTCAGCTACAATGAGCAGTTCTTC
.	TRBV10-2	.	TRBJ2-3	CASSDQDYPSTDTQYF	TGCGCCAGCAGTGATCAGGACTATCCTAGCACAGATACGCAGTATTTT
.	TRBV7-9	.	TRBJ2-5	CASSLGRNQETQYF	TGTGCCAGCAGCTTAGGGCGGAACCAAGAGACCCAGTACTTC
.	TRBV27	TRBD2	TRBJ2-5	CASSSGAGEPQYF	TGTGCCAGCAGCTCCGGGGCGGGGGAGCCCCAGTACTTC
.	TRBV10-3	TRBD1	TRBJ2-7	CAISDPTGKAYEQYF	TGTGCCATCAGTGACCCGACAGGGAAAGCCTACGAGCAGTACTTC
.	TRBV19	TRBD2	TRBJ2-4	CASSTGTSGRLGNIQYF	TGTGCCAGTAGTACCGGGACTAGCGGGAGGTTGGGAAACATTCAGTACTTC
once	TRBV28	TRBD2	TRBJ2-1	CASSSYMGGKNEQFF	TGTGCCAGCAGTTCATACATGGGGGGGAAAAATGAGCAGTTCTTC
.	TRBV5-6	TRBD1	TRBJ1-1	CASTRQGRNTEAFF	TGTGCCAGCACCCGACAGGGACGGAACACTGAAGCTTTCTTT
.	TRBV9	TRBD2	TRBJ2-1	CASSVGGLAGGWYGEQFF	TGTGCCAGCAGCGTAGGAGGATTAGCGGGAGGGTGGTATGGTGAGCAGTTCTTC
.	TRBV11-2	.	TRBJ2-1	CASSSNGLHYNEQFF	TGTGCCAGCAGCTCCAATGGACTGCACTACAATGAGCAGTTCTTC
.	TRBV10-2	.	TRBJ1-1	CASRGGTTEAFF	TGCGCCAGCAGGGGGGGGACCACTGAAGCTTTCTTT
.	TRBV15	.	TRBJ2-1	CATSSLLRTARNEQFF	TGTGCCACCAGCAGTCTGCTTAGGACTGCCCGGAATGAGCAGTTCTTC
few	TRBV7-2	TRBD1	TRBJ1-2	CASSLEFGTGALWYGYTF	TGTGCCAGCAGCTTAGAATTCGGGACAGGGGCGCTATGGTATGGCTACACCTTC
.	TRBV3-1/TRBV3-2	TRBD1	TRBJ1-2	CASSLTGEGYTF	TGTGCCAGCAGCCTTACAGGGGAGGGCTACACCTTC
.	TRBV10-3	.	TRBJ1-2	CAISAQIYGYTF	TGTGCCATCAGTGCGCAGATCTATGGCTACACCTTC
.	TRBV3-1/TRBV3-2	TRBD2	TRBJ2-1	CASSPGLPNNEQFF	TGTGCCAGCAGCCCGGGACTACCGAACAATGAGCAGTTCTTC
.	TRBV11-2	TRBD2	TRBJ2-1	CASSFNREGHYNEQFF	TGTGCCAGCAGCTTCAATCGGGAGGGCCACTACAATGAGCAGTTCTTC